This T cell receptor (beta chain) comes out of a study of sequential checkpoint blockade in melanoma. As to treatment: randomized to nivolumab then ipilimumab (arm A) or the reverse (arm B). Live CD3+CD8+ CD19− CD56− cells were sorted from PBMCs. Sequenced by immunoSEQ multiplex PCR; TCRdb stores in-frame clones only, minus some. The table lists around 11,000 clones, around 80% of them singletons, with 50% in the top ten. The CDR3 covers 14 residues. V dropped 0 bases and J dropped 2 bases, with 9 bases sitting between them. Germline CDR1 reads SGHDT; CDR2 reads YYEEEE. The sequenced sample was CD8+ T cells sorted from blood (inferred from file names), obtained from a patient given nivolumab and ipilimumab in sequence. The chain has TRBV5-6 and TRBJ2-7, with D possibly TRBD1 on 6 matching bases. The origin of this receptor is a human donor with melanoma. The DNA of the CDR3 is TGTGCCAGCAGCTTGGTCCCAGGGGCCTACGAGCAGTACTTC. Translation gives CASSLVPGAYEQYF.